This paragraph reports one TCR beta chain. The data were obtained in a study of OX40 agonist ivuxolimab in advanced cancers. Clones were read by immunoSEQ multiplex PCR, and TCRdb kept only the in-frame ones, dropping some. This sample carries about 80,000 clones, over 90% of them seen once, and the ten largest clones take 0.55% to 0.7%. Material: CD4+ or CD8+ T cells sorted from blood, obtained in a trial of the OX40 agonist ivuxolimab. This clonotype was sampled from an adult with an advanced solid tumor such as melanoma, head and neck, liver or kidney cancer.

CDR3 DNA: TGCGCCAGCAGCTTGGCCTTGGGGACACCGAACACCGGGGAGCTGTTTTTT. Amino acids: CASSLALGTPNTGELFF. The chain combines TRBV5-1 with TRBJ2-2, with D possibly matching TRBD1 (6 bases). This CDR3 has 17 residues. CDR1 is SGHRS and CDR2 is YFSETQ in the germline V gene. Trimming pared 0 bases from V and 0 bases from J, leaving 12 bases between.